The clone carrying this T cell receptor (beta chain) was detected a few times. The entry originates in a study of human T cells and chemical hapten exposure. Study-wide background: Among samples, TCR yields varied mainly because of small differences in pooled library volume.

The CDR3 is made up of 14 amino acids. Germline loops: CDR1 SEHNR, CDR2 FQNEAQ (reference sequence). The ends were cut back, 4 bases at V and 4 bases at J, with 10 bases in the middle. Each CDR3 protein gets one entry after TCRdb re-called the RACE reads with MiXCR. The repertoire holds 30,000 to 40,000 distinct CDR3 sequences, with around 6.4% as singletons. Regarding time point: patch test 1, 2 weeks after DPC sensitization. Treatment of the sample: therapeutic diphenylcyclopropenone sensitization with weekly scalp DPC. Unfractionated whole blood was the source from which total RNA was extracted. The sequences come from whole blood, collected in connection with sensitization to the hapten diphenylcyclopropenone (DPC). The TCR originated in a woman aged 25 to 39 with alopecia areata. Some clones in this sample may be carry-over from other donors' samples. The chain links TRBV7-9 to TRBJ1-4; D may be TRBD1 (5 bases). The CDR3 loop is CASSYDRLNEKLFF. The CDR3 bases are TGTGCCAGCAGCTACGACAGACTTAATGAAAAACTGTTTTTT.